Sequencing of this TCR beta chain was carried out in a study of blood T cells in healthy people across ages. Study outcomes and limitations: With age, beta diversity per million T cells declined roughly linearly, significantly by 35 to 40.

Points on this clonotype: Its antigen is as yet unknown.

The authors ran a second PCR of roughly 6 to 12 cycles using a sample-barcoded 5' primer and a J-beta primer mix. TCRdb processed the 5' RACE reads anew with MiXCR; each CDR3 protein has one entry. The sample has fewer than 800,000 distinct CDR3 sequences; more than 20% are singletons. Those donating, healthy Caucasian individuals from Russia, were aged roughly 6 to 95. A further study also used this sample, focusing on T cells of mothers and their children.

The clonotype originates from a boy aged 5 to 17 in good health. The sample consisted of blood.

The CDR3 protein is CSVVGWANVLTF. CDR3 nucleotides: TGCAGCGTTGTAGGGTGGGCCAACGTCCTGACTTTC. This chain joins TRBV29-1 and TRBJ2-6; D uncertain. V lost 4 bases to trimming and J lost 5 bases, with 6 bases between them. Germline V CDR1 and CDR2: SQVTM, ANQGSEA. This CDR3 has 12 residues. The full variable domain, completed using reference TRBV29-1 and TRBJ2-6, is SAVISQKPSRDICQRGTSLTIQCQVDSQVTMMFWYRQQPGQSLTLIATANQGSEATYESGFVIDKFPISRPNLTFSTLTVSNMSPEDSSIYLCSVVGWANVLTFGAGSRLTVL.